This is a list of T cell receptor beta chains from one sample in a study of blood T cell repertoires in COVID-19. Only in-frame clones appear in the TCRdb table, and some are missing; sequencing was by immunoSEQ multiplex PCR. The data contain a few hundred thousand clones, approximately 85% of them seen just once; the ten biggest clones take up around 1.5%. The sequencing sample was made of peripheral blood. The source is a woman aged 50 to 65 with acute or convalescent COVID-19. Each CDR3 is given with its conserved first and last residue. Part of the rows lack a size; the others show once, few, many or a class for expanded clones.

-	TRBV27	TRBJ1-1	CASSFAGAYTEAFF
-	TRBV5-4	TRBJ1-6	CASSFVRGITDSPLHF
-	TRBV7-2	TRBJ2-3	CASSLSVTDTQYF
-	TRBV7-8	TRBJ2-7	CASSLLRDREFYEQYF
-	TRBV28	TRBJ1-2	CASSLWLTRPNYGYTF
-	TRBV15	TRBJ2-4	CATRPETVLELAKNIQYF
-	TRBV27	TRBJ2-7	CASSQDRAPYEQYF
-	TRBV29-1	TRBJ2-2	CSVGGDRATGELFF
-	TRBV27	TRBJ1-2	CASSFRTGTNYGYTF
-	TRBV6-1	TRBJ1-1	CASSVARARMNTEAFF
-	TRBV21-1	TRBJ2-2	CASSKLGPPLAGNTGELFF
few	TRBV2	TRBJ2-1	CASIRAVEGYNEQFF